This T cell receptor beta chain comes out of a study of human T cells and chemical hapten exposure (dated by TCRdb to the early 2020s). Study-wide context: Libraries were combined into a pool for sequencing, and differences in TCR yield between samples came mainly from small differences in library volumes within the pool. Peripheral blood TCR repertoire changes were tracked in vivo in alopecia patients during primary and secondary sensitization to the hapten diphenylcyclopropenone (DPC). Both TCR alpha and TCR beta chains were sequenced from each blood RNA sample. What the authors observed across the whole study: The number of TCRs above 1 in 1000 frequency did not change with DPC sensitization; there was no evidence of global repertoire structure alterations. After repeated subsampling, changes were observed in the strength of the expansion versus patch-test correlation and in the threshold at which the correlation became significant.

Preparation of the library involved RACE. The data were produced on a NextSeq 500. Library preparation attached unique molecular identifiers to individual cDNA molecules for quantitative, reproducible TCR counting. From the authors' description of their analysis: Samples had a median of about 96,000 TCRs, with a range from 23,224 to 690,600. The Decombinator software suite was used to annotate V, J and CDR3 in the TCR reads. For the PS versus PT1 abundance plots, all samples were subsampled to the same number of TCRs (28,000). Expanded TCRs were defined as absent before sensitization and observed at least eight times at the 2-week time point. Using fastp at Q25 and MiXCR, TCRdb reprocessed the public reads and kept productive beta chains. For every CDR3 protein sequence, its rows merge into one entry that carries the most common genes and DNA. The V and J calls come from TCRdb's annotation, not from the publication. In this sample the table shows over 100,000 distinct CDR3 sequences, about 9.4% of which occur a single time. The ten largest make up 1.5% to 2% of the sample.

This specimen's time point label, per the study, means: healthy volunteer bleed at 2 weeks. Total RNA was extracted from unfractionated whole blood that had been collected in Tempus Blood RNA tubes. A handful of healthy volunteers were used as TCR sequencing controls and were bled at day 0, 2 weeks and 6 weeks. CDR1 and CDR2 (SGHDN, FVKESK) derive from the germline V gene. The trim is 4 bases for V and 3 bases for J, with a gap of 15 bases between the germline ends. CDR3 length: 16 amino acids, cysteine to phenylalanine. Only CDR3 DNA is held: 48 bases, read in frame from base 1. This clonotype has a handful of counts. Its antigen is unknown. No quality values exist for individual bases; no much larger clone is one base distant.

This sequence uses TRBV14 and TRBJ2-2; matching of 6 bases hints at TRBD2 as the D gene. The sample taken for sequencing was whole blood. This TCR came from a male donor in good health. Some clones in this sample may be carry-over from other donors' samples. The DNA reads as follows: TGTGCCAGCAGCCCCGCGGGGCAGGTGTACACCGGGGAGCTGTTTTTT. Its protein product is CASSPAGQVYTGELFF.